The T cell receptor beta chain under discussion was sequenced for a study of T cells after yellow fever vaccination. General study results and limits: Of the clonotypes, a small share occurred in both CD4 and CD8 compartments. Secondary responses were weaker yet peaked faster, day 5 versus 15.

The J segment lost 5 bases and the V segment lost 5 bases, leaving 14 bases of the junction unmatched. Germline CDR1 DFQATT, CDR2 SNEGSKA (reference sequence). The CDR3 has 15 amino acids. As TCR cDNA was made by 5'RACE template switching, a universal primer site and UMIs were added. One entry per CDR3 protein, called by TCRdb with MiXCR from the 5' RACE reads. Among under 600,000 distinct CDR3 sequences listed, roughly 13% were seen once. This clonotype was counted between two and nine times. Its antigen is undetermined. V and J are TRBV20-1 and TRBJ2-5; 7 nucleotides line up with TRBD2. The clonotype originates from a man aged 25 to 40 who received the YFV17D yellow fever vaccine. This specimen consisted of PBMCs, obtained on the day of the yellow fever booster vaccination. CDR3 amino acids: CSASRDYDFHETQYF. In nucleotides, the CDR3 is TGCAGTGCTTCCCGGGACTATGACTTTCACGAGACCCAGTACTTC.